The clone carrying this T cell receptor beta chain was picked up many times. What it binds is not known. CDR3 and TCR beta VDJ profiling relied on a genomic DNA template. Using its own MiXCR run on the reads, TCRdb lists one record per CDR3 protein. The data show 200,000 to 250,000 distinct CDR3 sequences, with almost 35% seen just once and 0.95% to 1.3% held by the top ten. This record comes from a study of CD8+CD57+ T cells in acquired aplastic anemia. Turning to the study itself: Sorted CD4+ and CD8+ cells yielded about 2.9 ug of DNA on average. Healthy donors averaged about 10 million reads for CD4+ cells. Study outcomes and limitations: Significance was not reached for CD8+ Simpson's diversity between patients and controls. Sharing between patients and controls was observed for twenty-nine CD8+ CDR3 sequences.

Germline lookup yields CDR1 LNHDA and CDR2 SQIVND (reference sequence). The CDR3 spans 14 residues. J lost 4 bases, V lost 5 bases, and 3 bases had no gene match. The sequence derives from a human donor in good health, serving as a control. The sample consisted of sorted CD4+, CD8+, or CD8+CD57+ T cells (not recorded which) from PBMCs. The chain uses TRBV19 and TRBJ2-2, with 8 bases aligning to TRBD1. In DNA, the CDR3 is TGTGCCAGTAGTTTGGACAGGGCCACCGGGGAGCTGTTTTTT. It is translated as CASSLDRATGELFF.